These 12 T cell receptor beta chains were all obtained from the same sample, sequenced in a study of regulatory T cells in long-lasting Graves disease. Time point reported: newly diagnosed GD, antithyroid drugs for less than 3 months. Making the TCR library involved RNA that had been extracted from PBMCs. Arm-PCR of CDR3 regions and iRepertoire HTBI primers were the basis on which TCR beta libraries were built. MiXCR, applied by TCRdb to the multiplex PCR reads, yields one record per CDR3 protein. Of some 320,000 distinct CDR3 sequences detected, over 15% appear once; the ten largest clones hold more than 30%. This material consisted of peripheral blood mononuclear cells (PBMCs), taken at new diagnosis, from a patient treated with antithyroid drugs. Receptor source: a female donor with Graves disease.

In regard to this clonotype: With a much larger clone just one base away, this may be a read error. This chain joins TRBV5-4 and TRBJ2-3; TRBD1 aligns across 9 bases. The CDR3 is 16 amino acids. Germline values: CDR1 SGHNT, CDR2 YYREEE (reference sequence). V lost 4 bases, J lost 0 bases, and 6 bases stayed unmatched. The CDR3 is CASSPGGTGSTDTQYF. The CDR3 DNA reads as TGTGCCAGCAGCCCAGGGGGGACAGGGAGCACAGATACGCAGTATTTT. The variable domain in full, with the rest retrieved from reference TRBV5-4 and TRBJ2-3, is ETGVTQSPTHLIKTRGQQVTLRCSSQSGHNTVSWYQQALGQGPQFIFQYYREEENGRGNFPPRFSGLQFPNYSSELNVNALELDDSALYLCASSPGGTGSTDTQYFGPGTRLTVL.

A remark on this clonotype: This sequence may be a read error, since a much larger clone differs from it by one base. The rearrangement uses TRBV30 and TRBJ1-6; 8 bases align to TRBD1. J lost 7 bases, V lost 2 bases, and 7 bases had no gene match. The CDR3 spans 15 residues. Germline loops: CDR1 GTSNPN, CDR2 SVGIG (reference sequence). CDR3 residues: CAWSFWDRPNSPLHF. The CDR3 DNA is TGTGCCTGGAGTTTCTGGGACAGGCCGAATTCACCCCTCCACTTT. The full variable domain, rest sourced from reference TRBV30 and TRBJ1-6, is SQTIHQWPATLVQPVGSPLSLECTVEGTSNPNLYWYRQAAGRGLQLLFYSVGIGQISSEVPQNLSASRPQDRQFILSSKKLLLSDSGFYLCAWSFWDRPNSPLHFGNGTRLTVT.

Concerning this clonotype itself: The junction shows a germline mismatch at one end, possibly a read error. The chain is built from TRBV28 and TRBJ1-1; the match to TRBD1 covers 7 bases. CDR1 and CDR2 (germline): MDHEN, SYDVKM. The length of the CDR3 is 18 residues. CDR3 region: CAGSLPILGQKMNTEAFF. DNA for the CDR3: TGTGCCGGCAGTTTACCTATTCTGGGACAGAAAATGAACACTGAAGCTTTCTTT.

This CDR3 is CASSQDQGLGNTGELFF. The CDR3 nucleotides read TGTGCCAGCAGCCAAGATCAGGGACTAGGCAACACCGGGGAGCTGTTTTTT. The J gene is TRBJ2-2, the V gene TRBV5-5; 8 positions agree with TRBD2. In germline, CDR1 is SGHKS, CDR2 YYEKEE (reference sequence). The V gene end was trimmed by 4 bases and the J gene end by 2 bases; junction bases not matched to a gene: 10. The CDR3 covers 17 residues.

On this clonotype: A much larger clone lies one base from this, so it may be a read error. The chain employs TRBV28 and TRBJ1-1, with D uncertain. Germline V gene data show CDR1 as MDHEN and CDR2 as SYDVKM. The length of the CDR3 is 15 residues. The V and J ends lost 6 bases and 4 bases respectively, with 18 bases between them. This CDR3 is CASSQKTGGVTEAFF. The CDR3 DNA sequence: TGTGCCAGCAGCCAGAAAACCGGCGGAGTCACTGAAGCTTTCTTT.

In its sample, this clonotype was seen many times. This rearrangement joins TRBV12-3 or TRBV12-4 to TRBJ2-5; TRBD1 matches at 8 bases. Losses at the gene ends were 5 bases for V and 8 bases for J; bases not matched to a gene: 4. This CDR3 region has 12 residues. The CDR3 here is CASSRDRLTQYF. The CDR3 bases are TGTGCCAGCAGTCGGGACAGGCTTACCCAGTACTTC.

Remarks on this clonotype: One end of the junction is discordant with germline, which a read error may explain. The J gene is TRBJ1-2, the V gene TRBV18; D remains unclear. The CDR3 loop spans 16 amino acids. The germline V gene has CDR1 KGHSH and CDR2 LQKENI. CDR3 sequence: CASSPGPPYANCGYTF. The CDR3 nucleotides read TGTGCCAGCTCACCAGGTCCCCCCTATGCGAACTGTGGCTACACCTTC.

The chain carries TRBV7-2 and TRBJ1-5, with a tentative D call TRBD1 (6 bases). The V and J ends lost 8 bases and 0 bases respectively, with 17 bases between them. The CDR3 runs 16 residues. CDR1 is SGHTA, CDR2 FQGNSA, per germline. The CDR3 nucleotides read TGTGCCAGCCATTCGACGGCAGGGGCTAGCAATCAGCCCCAGCATTTT. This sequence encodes CASHSTAGASNQPQHF. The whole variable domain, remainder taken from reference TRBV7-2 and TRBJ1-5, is GAGVSQSPSNKVTEKGKDVELRCDPISGHTALYWYRQSLGQGLEFLIYFQGNSAPDKSGLPSDRFSAERTGGSVSTLTIQRTQQEDSAVYLCASHSTAGASNQPQHFGDGTRLSIL.

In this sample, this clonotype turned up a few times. CDR3: CASSQEDGGFHGYTF. Here the CDR3 DNA reads TGCGCCAGCAGCCAAGAGGACGGGGGTTTCCATGGCTACACCTTC. The chain uses TRBV4-1 and TRBJ1-2; D might be TRBD1 (5 bases). Germline CDR1 is MGHRA and CDR2 is YSYEKL. This CDR3 is built from 15 residues. V lost 0 bases and J 6 bases, leaving 14 bases between the germline ends.

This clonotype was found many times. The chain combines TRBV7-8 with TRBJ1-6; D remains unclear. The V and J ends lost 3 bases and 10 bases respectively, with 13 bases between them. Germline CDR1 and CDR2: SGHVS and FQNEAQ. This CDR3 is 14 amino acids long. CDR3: CASSFSQEESPLHF. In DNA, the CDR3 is TGTGCCAGCAGCTTCAGTCAGGAGGAGTCACCCCTCCACTTT.

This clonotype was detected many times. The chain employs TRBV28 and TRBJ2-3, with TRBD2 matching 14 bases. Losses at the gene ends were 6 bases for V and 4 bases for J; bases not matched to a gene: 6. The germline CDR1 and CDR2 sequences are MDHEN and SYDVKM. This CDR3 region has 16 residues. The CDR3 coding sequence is TGTGCCAGCAGCACAAGACTAGCGGGAGGGCCAGATACGCAGTATTTT. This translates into CASSTRLAGGPDTQYF.

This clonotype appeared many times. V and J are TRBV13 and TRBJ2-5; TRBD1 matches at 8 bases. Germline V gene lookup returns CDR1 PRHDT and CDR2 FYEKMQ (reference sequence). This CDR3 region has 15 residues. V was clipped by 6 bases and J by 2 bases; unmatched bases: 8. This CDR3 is CASSRPGQGQETQYF. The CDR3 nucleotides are TGTGCCAGCAGTCGACCCGGACAGGGACAAGAGACCCAGTACTTC.